The present T cell receptor (beta chain) was sequenced within a study of blood T cell repertoires in COVID-19. Germline V gives CDR1 MGHRA, CDR2 YSYEKL. CDR3 length: 13 residues. V was shortened by 4 bases and J by 5 bases, with 11 bases between the two germline ends. Profiled with immunoSEQ multiplex PCR; TCRdb holds only in-frame clones, not every one. This repertoire shows some 140,000 clones, around 76% found once; its top ten account for 9.5% to 14%. The chain links TRBV4-1 to TRBJ1-2; the D gene is possibly TRBD1 (5 bases). This TCR was recovered from a human donor in a cohort sampled during active COVID-19. Sequencing input: peripheral blood. This chain's CDR3 is CASSLQDTYGYTF. The CDR3 DNA is TGCGCCAGCAGCCTCCAGGACACTTATGGCTACACCTTC.